These T cell receptor beta chains were read from a single sample in a study of molecular identifiers for immune sequencing clone quantification. TCRdb reprocessed the PCR reads via MiXCR and lists one record per CDR3 protein. The sample holds about 500,000 distinct CDR3 sequences, 20% to 25% seen once. Sequencing was performed on naive CD8+ T cells from blood, with Jurkat cell RNA spiked in. These receptors all stem from a human donor in good health. Some libraries in this study had Jurkat cell RNA spiked in. Both conserved end residues are part of each CDR3. D genes are given only for firm matches. Not every row has a clone size; where given, it reads once, few, many or a size class.

TRBV7-2	TRBJ1-6	.	.	TGTGCCAGCAGCTTAGCGCTAAGTTATAATTCACCCCTCCACTTT	CASSLALSYNSPLHF
TRBV12-5	TRBJ2-2	few	.	TGTGCTAGTGGCTATGGGACAATTCGGGACACCGGGGAGCTGTTTTTT	CASGYGTIRDTGELFF
TRBV5-1	TRBJ2-3	.	TRBD2	TGCACCAGCAGCTCAGACCTTAGCGGGGGGGCCAAAGATACGCAGTATTTT	CTSSSDLSGGAKDTQYF
TRBV9	TRBJ2-7	few	.	TGTGCCAGCAGCGTAGACGGATCCTACGAGCAGTACTTC	CASSVDGSYEQYF
TRBV5-1	TRBJ2-5	many	TRBD2	TGCGCCAGCAGCTTGGTGGGACTAGCGGGAGGCCACGGGGTCCAAGAGACCCAGTACTTC	CASSLVGLAGGHGVQETQYF
TRBV6-5	TRBJ1-4	few	.	TGTGCCAGCAGTGCTACCGGGACATCAACTGAAAAACTGTTTTTT	CASSATGTSTEKLFF
TRBV6-5	TRBJ2-5	.	.	TGTGCCAGCAGACCCCCGGGCCTTTGGACCCAGTACTTC	CASRPPGLWTQYF
TRBV30	TRBJ2-7	many	.	TGTGCCTCAGTCGGCTCCTACGAGCAGTACTTC	CASVGSYEQYF
TRBV7-9	TRBJ1-1	.	.	TGTGCCAGCAGCTTTCCTGGCAGGGGATATACTGAAGCTTTCTTT	CASSFPGRGYTEAFF
TRBV24-1	TRBJ2-3	few	.	TGTGCCACCAGTGATTTCGATACGCAGTATTTT	CATSDFDTQYF
TRBV20-1	TRBJ2-7	.	.	TGCAGTGCTAGGGACAGCAACTACGAGCAGTACTTC	CSARDSNYEQYF
TRBV7-9	TRBJ2-7	few	.	TGTGCCAGCAGCTCATTGACGGGGGAGCAGTACTTC	CASSSLTGEQYF
TRBV23-1	TRBJ2-5	many	.	TGCGCCAGCAGTCAGTCAGGGGAGAAGGAGACCCAGTACTTC	CASSQSGEKETQYF
TRBV29-1	TRBJ1-1	many	.	TGCAGCGTTATTGCGAACACTGAAGCTTTCTTT	CSVIANTEAFF
TRBV5-1	TRBJ2-2	few	.	TGCGCCAGCAGCTGGGACAACACCGGGGAGCTGTTTTTT	CASSWDNTGELFF
TRBV13	TRBJ2-7	few	.	TGTGCCAGCAGCCCCCCCGTTGGGGCGGGGGAGCAGTACTTC	CASSPPVGAGEQYF
TRBV12-3/TRBV12-4	TRBJ2-2	few	TRBD1	TGTGCCAGCAGTTTTGACAGGGCGGAGAACACCGGGGAGCTGTTTTTT	CASSFDRAENTGELFF
TRBV5-1	TRBJ2-3	many	TRBD2	TGCGCCAGCAGCCCCAGACTAGCGGGGCCTAGCACAGATACGCAGTATTTT	CASSPRLAGPSTDTQYF
TRBV10-3	TRBJ2-1	.	.	TGTGCCATCAGTGAGTCGTATAGCTCCTACAATGAGCAGTTCTTC	CAISESYSSYNEQFF
TRBV12-3/TRBV12-4	TRBJ2-1	few	.	TGTGCCAGCAGTCCCCTAAAGGCCTACAATGAGCAGTTCTTC	CASSPLKAYNEQFF
TRBV4-2	TRBJ2-5	few	TRBD2	TGTGCCAGCAGCCAAGATTGGCTAGCGGAGCTCGTAGAGACCCAGTACTTC	CASSQDWLAELVETQYF
TRBV30	TRBJ1-1	few	.	TGTGCCTGGAGTGTCTACTCTAGGAACACTGAAGCTTTCTTT	CAWSVYSRNTEAFF
TRBV20-1	TRBJ2-5	.	TRBD1	TGCAGTGCTAGGGGCGGGACAGGGCAAGAGACCCAGTACTTC	CSARGGTGQETQYF
TRBV27	TRBJ1-2	few	.	TGTGCCAGCAGTTTATCACCATTTTCTGGCTACACCTTC	CASSLSPFSGYTF
TRBV7-2	TRBJ2-7	few	.	TGTGCCAGCAGCCTAACTAACGGGGGCACCTACGAGCAGTACTTC	CASSLTNGGTYEQYF
TRBV7-9	TRBJ2-3	many	.	TGTGCCAGCAGCTTCGGCAGGGCAGATACGCAGTATTTT	CASSFGRADTQYF
TRBV19	TRBJ2-3	few	TRBD2	TGTGCCAGTAGTATGCTAGCGGGAGCAGATACGCAGTATTTT	CASSMLAGADTQYF
TRBV3-1	TRBJ2-7	.	.	TGTGCCAGCAGCCAAGATGTCGACAGTACCGTCTACGAGCAGTACTTC	CASSQDVDSTVYEQYF
TRBV12-3/TRBV12-4	TRBJ2-2	.	TRBD2	TGTGCCAGCAGTGATGCGTCGTGGGGCGGGGGGCTGTTTTTT	CASSDASWGGGLFF
TRBV9	TRBJ2-5	many	TRBD1	TGTGCCAGCAGCGTAGCCTGGGGGGGGACAGGGGAGACCCAGTACTTC	CASSVAWGGTGETQYF
TRBV6-6	TRBJ2-3	many	.	TGTGCCAGCAGCCCAACAACCGCGGACTATGGGTCTGATACGCAGTATTTT	CASSPTTADYGSDTQYF
TRBV4-1	TRBJ2-1	.	.	TGCGCCAGCAGCAACACCCCGTTGGCAGGGATGCATGAGCAGTTCTTC	CASSNTPLAGMHEQFF
TRBV20-1	TRBJ2-7	many	.	TGCAGTGCTAGCCGGGACCGGGACTACGAGCAGTACTTC	CSASRDRDYEQYF
TRBV21-1	TRBJ2-7	few	.	TGTGCCAGCAGCAACGGACTAGCGGGATGTGACGAGCAGTACTTC	CASSNGLAGCDEQYF
TRBV6-2/TRBV6-3	TRBJ2-7	.	.	TGTGCCAGCAGTTACTCGATTCTGGGGGAGCGGAACTACGAGCAGTACTTC	CASSYSILGERNYEQYF
TRBV29-1	TRBJ2-7	many	.	TGCAGCGCCTTGGACGGAGTCTACGAGCAGTACTTC	CSALDGVYEQYF
TRBV4-2	TRBJ2-7	many	.	TGTGCCAGCAGCCAAGGGAAGTCGGCCTACGAGCAGTACTTC	CASSQGKSAYEQYF
TRBV28	TRBJ2-1	.	.	TGTGCCAGCAACCTCCCATCGGATGAGCAGTTCTTC	CASNLPSDEQFF
TRBV29-1	TRBJ2-7	many	TRBD1	TGCAGCGTTGAACTAGTCGGAGAGGGGGCGCCGTCCGAGCAGTACTTC	CSVELVGEGAPSEQYF
TRBV7-9	TRBJ1-5	many	TRBD1	TGTGCCAGCAGCCTTGCGGCAGGGGGTCAGCCCCAGCATTTT	CASSLAAGGQPQHF
TRBV12-3/TRBV12-4	TRBJ2-6	.	.	TGTGCCAGCAGTGACGGAGGGGGGTCTGGGGCCAACGTCCTGACTTTC	CASSDGGGSGANVLTF
TRBV19	TRBJ2-5	few	.	TGTGCCAGTATCGATAGGGAGGTGAAGACCCAGTACTTC	CASIDREVKTQYF